Presented here are 5 T cell receptor beta chains from one specimen sequenced in a study of cytomegalovirus exposure and HLA in healthy donors. Use of 60 Vbeta and 13 Jbeta primers characterized the PCR. Generated by immunoSEQ multiplex PCR, the TCRdb table keeps only in-frame clones and is missing some. The sample carries more than 130,000 clones, 70% to 80% recorded once. Sequenced sample: PBMCs. The receptor set was obtained from a man aged 18 to 29 in good health and CMV-seronegative.

The J gene is TRBJ2-6, the V gene TRBV28, with TRBD1 matching over 7 bases. The V gene's germline CDR1 is MDHEN and CDR2 SYDVKM. V was pared by 6 bases and J by 0 bases, with 5 bases of the junction left unmatched. CDR3 length equals 16 residues. In nucleotides, the CDR3 is TGTGCCAGCAGCGGGACAGTCTACTCTGGGGCCAACGTCCTGACTTTC. Its translation is CASSGTVYSGANVLTF.

This clone was observed once. The chain uses TRBV9 and TRBJ2-5; D not resolved. The CDR3 is made up of 14 amino acids. Germline V gene sequence: CDR1 SGDLS, CDR2 YYNGEE. Between the trimmed V and J ends, which lost 0 bases and 1 base, there was a span of 7 bases. The DNA of the CDR3 is TGTGCCAGCAGCGTAGGGTCTAGCCAAGAGACCCAGTACTTC. Its translation: CASSVGSSQETQYF. The whole variable domain, filled in from reference TRBV9 and TRBJ2-5, reads DSGVTQTPKHLITATGQRVTLRCSPRSGDLSVYWYQQSLDQGLQFLIQYYNGEERAKGNILERFSAQQFPDLHSELNLSSLELGDSALYFCASSVGSSQETQYFGPGTRLLVL.

The CDR3 DNA follows: TGTGCCAGTAGTATGCCCGAGCTAAACACCATATATTTT. It codes for CASSMPELNTIYF. The chain is built from TRBV19 and TRBJ1-3, with no clear D. Germline V CDR1 and CDR2: LNHDA, SQIVND (reference sequence). Trimming shortened V by 3 bases and J by 6 bases, and 9 bases separated the two germline ends. This CDR3 is 13 amino acids long.

This rearrangement joins TRBV7-2 to TRBJ2-1; 9 bases match TRBD2. V lost 5 bases, J lost 7 bases, and 12 bases stayed unmatched. CDR1 and CDR2 (germline): SGHTA, FQGNSA. This CDR3 is built from 16 residues. The CDR3 coding sequence is TGTGCCAGCAGCCCCATCCTCTCTAGCGGGGTTAATGAGCAGTTCTTC. Protein sequence: CASSPILSSGVNEQFF.

The rearrangement links TRBV28 to TRBJ2-7; 10 positions match TRBD2. Losses at the gene ends were 7 bases for V and 1 base for J; bases not matched to a gene: 4. Per germline, CDR1 MDHEN and CDR2 SYDVKM. CDR3 size: 14 residues. As DNA, the CDR3 is TGTGCCAGCACCTCTAGCGGGAGTTCCTACGAGCAGTACTTC. The encoded protein is CASTSSGSSYEQYF.